This TCR beta chain was recorded in a study of radiotherapy plus CTLA-4 blockade in lung cancer. Study-level information: Among all patients, around 18% showed objective responses, while 30% to 35% had disease control. Regarding the study as a whole: Response, reportedly, was best predicted by interferon-beta along with early blood T cell clone dynamics. After treatment with radiotherapy plus ipilimumab, TCR clones that came from the tumor expanded in blood.

Concerning this clone: Its target is unknown.

The study treated chemo-refractory metastatic non-small-cell lung cancer patients with focal radiation plus ipilimumab CTLA-4 blockade. Using immunoSEQ multiplex PCR, the repertoire was profiled, and TCRdb retains in-frame clones only, with some absent. This repertoire shows around 99,000 clones, just over 85% found once; its top ten account for 4% to 6%. V was clipped by 5 bases and J by 5 bases, with 18 bases between them. The CDR3 consists of 15 residues. Looked up from germline, CDR1 is LNHDA and CDR2 is SQIVND (reference sequence). This receptor was taken from a human donor with non-small cell lung cancer that progressed on radiotherapy plus ipilimumab. This rearrangement joins TRBV19 to TRBJ2-5; a weak D match, TRBD1 (6 bases). The sequencing here drew on peripheral blood, taken from a patient treated with radiotherapy plus ipilimumab. In DNA, the CDR3 is TGTGCCAGTAGTGCCGGGAAGGGGGAATGGGAGACCCAGTACTTC. It specifies CASSAGKGEWETQYF.